This TCR beta chain appears in the sequencing data of a study of cytomegalovirus exposure and HLA in healthy donors. Study-level points and caveats: In vitro assays verified that three CMV-associated chains recognized CMV antigens specifically. In a later analysis, DRB1 alleles had the most associated TCRs; HLA-C alleles the fewest. Among donors in an Asian-associated ancestry cluster, a later analysis reportedly found fewer N-insertions than the roughly 610-donor mean.

Looked up from germline, CDR1 is SEHNR and CDR2 is FQNEAQ (reference sequence). The CDR3 has 15 amino acids. With V trimmed by 6 bases and J by 5 bases, 8 bases remained unmatched. PCR amplification relied on 60 Vbeta primers (plus 13 Jbeta primers). Data came from immunoSEQ multiplex PCR; TCRdb stores just in-frame clones and leaves some out. The sample has a few hundred thousand clones, 80% to 95% seen once. Every donor was a healthy person donating bone marrow. A note on this clone: Its target is not known.

The chain employs TRBV7-9 and TRBJ1-4; 8 bases align to TRBD1. The sample taken for sequencing was PBMCs. The clonotype comes from a girl aged 2-10 years in good health and CMV-seronegative. CDR3 residues: CASSSTGTGNEKLFF. For the CDR3, the DNA is TGTGCCAGCAGTTCAACCGGGACAGGCAATGAAAAACTGTTTTTT.